The clone carrying this T cell receptor beta chain came up a few times. The antigen remains unidentified. The entry originates in a study of cytomegalovirus exposure and HLA in healthy donors. About the research overall: Of the donors genotyped, several hundred in all, 65% to 90% fell in the Caucasian-associated ancestry cluster. Study-wide results and limits: Through in vitro validation, three CMV-associated chains were shown to be specific for CMV antigens. Previously analyzed data showed that most TCR beta V segments were productive at a frequency of about 90% or about 30%.

With 60 Vbeta and 13 Jbeta primers, the PCR was carried out. The protocol was immunoSEQ multiplex PCR, while the TCRdb copy is restricted to in-frame clones and leaves out a portion. The sample has approximately 190,000 clones, around three quarters seen once. The sequencing input was PBMCs. The origin of this receptor is a woman aged 25-40 years in good health and CMV-seropositive.

CDR3 bases: TGTGCCAGCAGCATACAGGAATACGAGCAGTACTTC. The encoded protein is CASSIQEYEQYF. The chain uses TRBV28 and TRBJ2-7, with a tentative D call TRBD1 (5 bases). V shed 6 bases and J shed 4 bases, with 10 bases lying between them. The germline V gene has CDR1 MDHEN and CDR2 SYDVKM. This CDR3 has 12 amino acids.